The clone carrying this T cell receptor beta chain was counted at least ten times. The V end was cut by 5 bases, the J end by 0 bases, with 14 bases between. The CDR3 consists of 16 residues. Germline V CDR1 and CDR2: SEHNR, FQNEAQ (reference sequence). This sample is drawn from a study of low-dose radiotherapy and immunotherapy resistance in tumors. About the study: Doses of 0.5 Gy per fraction every 2 weeks, totaling 6.5 Gy, went to Cohort 1. In Cohort 2, 1 Gy per fraction was delivered every two weeks, for a total of 13 Gy over 26 weeks. With TRAV- and TRBV-specific primers, first-strand cDNA was made, covering the alpha and beta chains.

Time point meaning: before trial treatment. Every donor's regimen consisted of nivolumab, ipilimumab, aspirin, low-dose cyclophosphamide and low-dose radiotherapy. The TCRs were subjected to amplification over around 18 PCR cycles employing a constant-region primer in conjunction with a V-primer adapter. TCRdb ran MiXCR on the reads and lists one entry per CDR3 protein. The sample includes about 50,000 distinct CDR3 sequences, roughly 10% seen only once; the top ten take approximately 6%. This sample comprised PBMCs, obtained before treatment. This sequence joins TRBV7-9 and TRBJ2-4; TRBD1 might be the D (6 bases). This receptor was taken from a female donor with ovarian cancer. The CDR3 DNA follows: TGTGCCAGCAGCCCAGTGGGGACACTAGCCAAAAACATTCAGTACTTC. Translated, it gives CASSPVGTLAKNIQYF.